Sequencing of this T cell receptor (beta chain) was carried out in a study of human T cells and chemical hapten exposure. The germline gives CDR1 MNHNY, CDR2 SVGAGI (reference sequence). The V and J ends lost 4 bases and 5 bases respectively, with 9 bases between them. There are 12 residues in the CDR3. Study-wide results and caveats: Because all patients had alopecia, their immune responses might differ from healthy ones. Controls formed significantly fewer large CDR3 similarity clusters than expanded TCRs did. Positive correlation was observed between PT1 expanded TCR counts and patch test score.

Via MiXCR, TCRdb re-called the RACE reads, giving one row per CDR3 protein. The sample contains 75,000 to 90,000 distinct CDR3 sequences, about 12% of which appear only once. Time point denoted: patch test 1, 2 weeks after DPC sensitization. Specified treatment: therapeutic diphenylcyclopropenone sensitization with weekly scalp DPC. Sequencing started from total RNA isolated from unfractionated whole blood. This clonotype was picked up many times. No antigen is known for it. The sample consisted of whole blood, taken in connection with sensitization to the hapten diphenylcyclopropenone (DPC). This receptor was taken from a woman in her sixties or seventies with alopecia areata. Some clones in this sample may be carry-over from other donors' samples. The chain couples TRBV6-6 to TRBJ2-7; D gene ambiguous. CDR3 bases: TGTGCCAGCAGTTTGGACGTGAACGAGCAGTACTTC. Translated, it gives CASSLDVNEQYF.